What follows describes a single T cell receptor beta chain. Germline lookup yields CDR1 SEHNR and CDR2 FQNEAQ (reference sequence). The CDR3 consists of 15 residues. V was shortened by 3 bases and J by 6 bases, with 17 bases between the two germline ends. Clones were read by immunoSEQ multiplex PCR, and TCRdb kept only the in-frame ones, dropping some. Found here are 250,000 to 300,000 clones, roughly 87% of them singletons; the top ten hold approximately 5%. These data originate in a study of blood T cell repertoires in COVID-19. Whole-study context: Spain, Italy and the United States supplied samples that represented acute and convalescent COVID-19. PBMCs, B-cell-depleted T cells, or T cells provided the cDNA or gDNA that made up the material.

V usage is TRBV7-9 and J usage is TRBJ1-1; no clear D. The TCR originated in a woman aged 40 to 50 who had recovered from COVID-19. Sequenced: peripheral blood. In nucleotides, the CDR3 is TGTGCCAGCAGCTTGAGGGAATGGGGAGCCGCTGAAGCTTTCTTT. This codes for CASSLREWGAAEAFF.